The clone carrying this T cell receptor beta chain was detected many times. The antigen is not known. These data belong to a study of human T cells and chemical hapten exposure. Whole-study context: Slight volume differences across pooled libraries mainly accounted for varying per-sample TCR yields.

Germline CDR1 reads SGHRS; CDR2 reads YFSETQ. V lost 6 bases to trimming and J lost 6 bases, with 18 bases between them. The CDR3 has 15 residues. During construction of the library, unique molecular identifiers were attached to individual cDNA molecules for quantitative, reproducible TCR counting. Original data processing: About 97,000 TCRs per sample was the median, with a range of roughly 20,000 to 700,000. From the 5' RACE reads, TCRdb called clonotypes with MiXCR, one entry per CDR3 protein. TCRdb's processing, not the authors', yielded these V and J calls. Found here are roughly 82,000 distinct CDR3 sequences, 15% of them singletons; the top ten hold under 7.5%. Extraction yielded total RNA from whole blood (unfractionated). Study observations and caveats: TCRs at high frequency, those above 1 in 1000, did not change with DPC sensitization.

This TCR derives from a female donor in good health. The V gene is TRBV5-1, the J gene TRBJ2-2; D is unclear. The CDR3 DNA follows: TGCGCCAGCACCCGCGACACCGAGGCCGCCGGGGAGCTGTTTTTT. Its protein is CASTRDTEAAGELFF.